Listed here are 10 T cell receptor beta chains from one sample, sequenced in a study of graft-versus-host responses after intestinal transplantation. Libraries were prepared by immunoSEQ multiplex PCR; TCRdb keeps only in-frame clonotypes and omits some of them. The table records about 50,000 clones, about 93% of them present only once. These receptors' antigens are unknown. The sequenced sample was unstimulated CD4+ T cells sorted from spleen or lymph node cells, obtained before transplant. The receptors originated from a human donor who was the organ donor for an intestinal transplant.

The V gene is TRBV5-4, the J gene TRBJ1-3; TRBD1 matches 7 bases. The CDR3 covers 15 residues. The germline V gene has CDR1 SGHNT and CDR2 YYREEE (reference sequence). Losses at the gene ends were 4 bases for V and 4 bases for J; bases not matched to a gene: 8. DNA of the CDR3: TGTGCCAGCAGCCCTGGGACAGCCGCCGGAAACACCATATATTTT. It is translated as CASSPGTAAGNTIYF.

Written as DNA, the CDR3 is TGCAGCGTTGTTGTCGGGACAGGGGCGGACAATGAGCAGTTCTTC. It yields the protein CSVVVGTGADNEQFF. The rearrangement joins TRBV29-1 to TRBJ2-1; 10 bases fit TRBD1. CDR1 is SQVTM, CDR2 ANQGSEA, per germline. J lost 5 bases, V lost 4 bases, and 8 bases had no gene match. This CDR3 comprises 15 residues.

V is TRBV5-6 and J is TRBJ2-2; 13 positions agree with TRBD2. Germline CDR1 is SGHDT and CDR2 is YYEEEE. The CDR3 loop spans 16 amino acids. After removal of 4 bases from V and 5 bases from J, the junction contained 5 bases not matched to a gene. The CDR3 region is CASSLGTSGMTGELFF. Written as DNA, the CDR3 is TGTGCCAGCAGCCTAGGGACTAGCGGGATGACCGGGGAGCTGTTTTTT.

This rearrangement joins TRBV5-5 to TRBJ1-1; perhaps TRBD1 as D (6 bases). The ends were cut back, 0 bases at V and 2 bases at J, with 11 bases in the middle. Germline V gene sequence: CDR1 SGHKS, CDR2 YYEKEE (reference sequence). The CDR3 spans 15 residues. Written as DNA, the CDR3 is TGTGCCAGCAGCTTGGAGCCGGGGACAAACACTGAAGCTTTCTTT. Translating it yields CASSLEPGTNTEAFF.

This rearrangement joins TRBV7-2 to TRBJ2-3; 13 bases line up with TRBD2. Germline assignment: CDR1 SGHTA and CDR2 FQGNSA. After removal of 2 bases from V and 0 bases from J, the junction contained 5 bases not matched to a gene. The CDR3 extends over 18 amino acids. The DNA of the CDR3 is TGTGCCAGCAGCTTAACGCGGGGACTAGCGGGAAGCACAGATACGCAGTATTTT. Encoded protein: CASSLTRGLAGSTDTQYF.

The chain uses TRBV30 and TRBJ1-4, with D maybe TRBD1 (6 bases). The CDR3 is 20 amino acids. Trimming removed 0 bases at V and 7 bases at J, with 30 bases between. CDR1 GTSNPN and CDR2 SVGIG come from the germline V gene (reference sequence). The CDR3 reads CAWSVIPWTARALGPEKLFF. The CDR3 bases are TGTGCCTGGAGTGTAATCCCCTGGACAGCCCGGGCCCTCGGCCCTGAAAAACTGTTTTTT.

The chain is built from TRBV28 and TRBJ1-5; D unclear. The CDR3 length is 15 residues. The ends were cut back, 6 bases at V and 1 base at J, with 13 bases in the middle. The germline V gene has CDR1 MDHEN and CDR2 SYDVKM. The CDR3 DNA is TGTGCCAGCAGCTCTGACGGACGGAGCAATCAGCCCCAGCATTTT. Its translation: CASSSDGRSNQPQHF.

The rearrangement joins TRBV6-1 to TRBJ2-7; the match to TRBD1 covers 9 bases. The germline gives CDR1 MNHNS, CDR2 SASEGT. This CDR3 spans 14 amino acids. Trimming at V came to 4 bases and at J to 2 bases, leaving 3 bases not matched to a gene. CDR3 region: CASSAGQGTYEQYF. For the CDR3, the DNA is TGTGCCAGCAGTGCAGGACAGGGGACCTACGAGCAGTACTTC.

Here the CDR3 reads CASSLIGQGARYEQYF. The CDR3, as DNA: TGTGCCAGCAGTCTCATCGGACAGGGGGCTAGGTACGAGCAGTACTTC. The chain links TRBV27 to TRBJ2-5; 11 positions agree with TRBD1. The tail of the sequence fits TRBJ2-7 better, so the J call may be wrong. CDR3 length equals 16 residues. CDR1 and CDR2 (germline): MNHEY, SMNVEV (reference sequence).

The chain recombines TRBV6-1 with TRBJ2-4, with TRBD2 matching 14 bases. V shed 4 bases, J shed 7 bases, and the junction held 6 bases outside the gene matches. CDR1 is MNHNS and CDR2 is SASEGT in the germline V gene. The CDR3 sequence is 16 residues long. The CDR3 spells CASSGTGLAGVNIQYF. The CDR3 bases are TGTGCCAGCAGTGGGACGGGACTAGCGGGAGTTAACATTCAGTACTTC.